This T cell receptor beta chain was observed in a study of T-cell reconstitution after alpha-beta-depleted transplantation in children. The CDR3 extends over 16 amino acids. CDR1 and CDR2 from the germline V gene are MNHEY and SMNVEV (reference sequence). V shed 2 bases and J 6 bases; nucleotides not matched to a gene: 12. Unique molecular identifiers were used in preparing the TCRbeta library. TCRdb called the PCR reads again in MiXCR, with one record for every CDR3 protein. The data contain fewer than 550,000 distinct CDR3 sequences, about a tenth of them singletons. This clonotype was seen repeatedly, ten times or more.

The rearrangement joins TRBV27 to TRBJ2-7, with 8 bases that match TRBD2. This receptor was obtained from a human donor who donated a stem cell graft to a child with acute myeloid leukemia. Sequences were derived from PBMCs from the stem cell graft donor, sampled from the stem cell graft. The CDR3 is CASSLIIGIAGREQYF. The CDR3 DNA follows: TGTGCCAGCAGTTTAATCATCGGAATAGCGGGACGCGAGCAGTACTTC.